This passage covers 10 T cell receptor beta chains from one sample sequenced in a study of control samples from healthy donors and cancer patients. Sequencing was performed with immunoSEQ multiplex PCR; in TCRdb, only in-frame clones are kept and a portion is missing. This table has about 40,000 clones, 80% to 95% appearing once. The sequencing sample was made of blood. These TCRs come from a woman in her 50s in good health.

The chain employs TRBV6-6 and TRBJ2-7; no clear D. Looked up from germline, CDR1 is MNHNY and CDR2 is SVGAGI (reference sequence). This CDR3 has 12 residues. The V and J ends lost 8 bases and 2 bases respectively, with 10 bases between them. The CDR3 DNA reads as TGTGCCAGCGGTAAACAGCCCTACGAGCAGTACTTC. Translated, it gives CASGKQPYEQYF.

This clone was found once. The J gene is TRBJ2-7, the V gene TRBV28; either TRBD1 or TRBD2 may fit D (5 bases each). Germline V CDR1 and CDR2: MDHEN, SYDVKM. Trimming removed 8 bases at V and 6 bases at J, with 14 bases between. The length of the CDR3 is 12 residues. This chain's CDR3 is CASYSGTGEQYF. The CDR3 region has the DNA TGTGCCAGCTATTCAGGGACGGGCGAGCAGTACTTC.

CDR3 region: CASGPRRQGTEQYF. The CDR3, as DNA: TGTGCTAGTGGCCCTCGCCGACAGGGGACCGAGCAGTACTTC. V gene TRBV12-5 combines with J gene TRBJ2-7; 8 positions agree with TRBD1. The CDR3 has 14 residues. Germline CDR1 is LGHNT and CDR2 is FRNRAP. After removal of 6 bases from V and 6 bases from J, the junction contained 10 bases not matched to a gene.

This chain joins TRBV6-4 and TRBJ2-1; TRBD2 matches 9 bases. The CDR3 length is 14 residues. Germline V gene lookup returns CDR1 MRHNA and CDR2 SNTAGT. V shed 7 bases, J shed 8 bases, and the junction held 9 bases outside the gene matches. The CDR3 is CASTAGGGGDEQFF. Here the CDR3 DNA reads TGTGCCAGCACAGCGGGGGGAGGCGGGGATGAGCAGTTCTTC.

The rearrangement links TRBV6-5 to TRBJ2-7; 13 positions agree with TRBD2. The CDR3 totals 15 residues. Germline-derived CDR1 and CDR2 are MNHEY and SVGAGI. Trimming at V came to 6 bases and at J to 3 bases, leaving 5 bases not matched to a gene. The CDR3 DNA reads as TGTGCCAGCAGGATGACTAGCGGGGGGTTCTACGAGCAGTACTTC. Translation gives CASRMTSGGFYEQYF.

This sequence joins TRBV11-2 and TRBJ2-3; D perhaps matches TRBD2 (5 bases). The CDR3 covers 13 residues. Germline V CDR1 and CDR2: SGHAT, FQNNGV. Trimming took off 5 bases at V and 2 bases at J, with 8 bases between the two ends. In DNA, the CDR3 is TGTGCCAGCAGCCGAGGACTCACAGATACGCAGTATTTT. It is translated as CASSRGLTDTQYF.

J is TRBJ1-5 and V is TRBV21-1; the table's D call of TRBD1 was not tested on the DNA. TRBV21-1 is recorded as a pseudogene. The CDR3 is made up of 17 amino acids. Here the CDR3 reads CASVPNDGTPPYQPQHF. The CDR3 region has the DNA TGTGCCAGCGTGCCGAACGACGGGACACCACCCTATCAGCCCCAGCATTTT.

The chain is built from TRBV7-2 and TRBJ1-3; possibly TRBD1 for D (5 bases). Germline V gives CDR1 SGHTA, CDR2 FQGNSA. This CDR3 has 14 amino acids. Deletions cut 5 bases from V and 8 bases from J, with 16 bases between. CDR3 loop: CASSPGRGRDTIYF. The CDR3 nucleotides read TGTGCCAGCAGCCCGGGGCGTGGTCGTGACACCATATATTTT.

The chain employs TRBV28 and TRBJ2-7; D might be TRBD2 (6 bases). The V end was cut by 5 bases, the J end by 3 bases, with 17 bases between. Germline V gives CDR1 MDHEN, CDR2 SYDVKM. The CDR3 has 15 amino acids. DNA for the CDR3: TGTGCCAGCAGTACCCACGGGGGTGGGGTCTACGAGCAGTACTTC. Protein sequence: CASSTHGGGVYEQYF.

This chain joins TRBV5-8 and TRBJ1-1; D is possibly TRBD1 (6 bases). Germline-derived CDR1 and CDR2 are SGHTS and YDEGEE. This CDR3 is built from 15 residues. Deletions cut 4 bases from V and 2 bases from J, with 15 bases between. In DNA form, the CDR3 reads TGTGCCAGCAGCAAGACAGGCCGGGTCAACACTGAAGCTTTCTTT. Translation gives CASSKTGRVNTEAFF.